The 4 T cell receptor beta chains below all came from one sample that was sequenced in a study of T cell repertoires in cytomegalovirus infection. The antigens these receptors bind are not known. TCRdb used MiXCR to reprocess the reads, holding one entry per CDR3 protein. The sample carries 600,000 to 700,000 distinct CDR3 sequences, around a third recorded once. The specimen comprised cultured PBMCs, sampled from culture after CMV antigen stimulation. The source of these receptors is a human donor in good health (CMV status not recorded). Some clones in this sample may be carry-over from other donors' samples.

CDR3 loop: CASSTRTGYGYTF. In DNA form, the CDR3 reads TGTGCCAGCAGCACGCGGACAGGGTATGGCTACACCTTC. V and J are TRBV7-8 and TRBJ1-2; 8 bases agree with TRBD1. The CDR3 sequence is 13 residues long. Germline CDR1 is SGHVS and CDR2 is FQNEAQ. V was pared by 5 bases and J by 5 bases, with 4 bases of the junction left unmatched. The full variable domain, completed using reference TRBV7-8 and TRBJ1-2, is GAGVSQSPRYKVAKRGQDVALRCDPISGHVSLFWYQQALGQGPEFLTYFQNEAQLDKSGLPSDRFFAERPEGSVSTLKIQRTQQEDSAVYLCASSTRTGYGYTFGSGTRLTVV.

This clonotype was seen only a few times. CDR3 loop: CASSPRGSGDNEQFF. The CDR3 region has the DNA TGTGCCAGCAGCCCCCGGGGAAGCGGGGACAATGAGCAGTTCTTC. The chain employs TRBV7-6 and TRBJ2-1, with TRBD2 matching 7 bases. The CDR3 length is 15 residues. CDR1 is SGHVS and CDR2 is FNYEAQ in the germline V gene. Trimming took 5 bases from V and 5 from J; bases not matched to a gene: 9. The full variable domain, in which reference TRBV7-6 and TRBJ2-1 provide the parts outside the CDR3, is GAGVSQSPRYKVTKRGQDVALRCDPISGHVSLYWYRQALGQGPEFLTYFNYEAQQDKSGLPNDRFSAERPEGSISTLTIQRTEQRDSAMYRCASSPRGSGDNEQFFGPGTRLTVL.

The V and J genes are TRBV6-1 and TRBJ2-1, with 7 bases lining up with TRBD1. Germline CDR1 is MNHNS and CDR2 is SASEGT. V lost 5 bases, J lost 8 bases, and 12 bases stayed unmatched. CDR3 size: 15 residues. The CDR3 sequence: CASSLTGVRSDEQFF. CDR3 bases: TGTGCCAGCAGTCTTACAGGGGTACGTTCCGATGAGCAGTTCTTC.

This chain uses TRBV5-6 with TRBJ1-3, with 10 bases that match TRBD1. CDR3 length equals 15 residues. V shed 2 bases, J shed 7 bases, and the junction held 6 bases outside the gene matches. CDR1 is SGHDT and CDR2 is YYEEEE in the germline V gene. CDR3 in amino acids: CASSFRDRGLNTIYF. The CDR3 DNA reads TGTGCCAGCAGCTTCCGGGACAGGGGCCTGAACACCATATATTTT. The full variable domain, completed using reference TRBV5-6 and TRBJ1-3, is DAGVTQSPTHLIKTRGQQVTLRCSPKSGHDTVSWYQQALGQGPQFIFQYYEEEERQRGNFPDRFSGHQFPNYSSELNVNALLLGDSALYLCASSFRDRGLNTIYFGEGSWLTVV.